This TCR beta chain was found in a study of T cell responses to AZD1222 COVID-19 vaccine (dated by TCRdb to the early 2020s). In terms of the full investigation: AZD1222 recipients given second doses at about 4 weeks or at about 12 weeks were pooled, since spike-specific TCR depth and breadth were not found to differ between the two schedules. TCR sequencing was performed for roughly 250 trial participants, of whom around 200 were given two doses of AZD1222 and about 25 were given two doses of MenACWY control vaccine. Trial participants were enrolled into age subgroups of 18-55, 56-69 and 70-plus years, which contained approximately 150, 28 and 58 TCR-sequenced participants, respectively.

This sample's time point label indicates: baseline before first vaccination. Vaccinee samples were obtained from the UK trials COV001 and COV002, which included a single-blind randomized controlled phase 2/3 trial of AZD1222 (ChAdOx1 nCoV-19) in healthy adults. For TCRbeta chain sequencing, PBMC samples from trial participants were taken at day 0 and at day 28 after the second dose. The study at large found these results: The vaccine-associated CD4 TCRs covered the entire spike protein, and the dominant responses fell in regions 160-218 and 743-854. After two AZD1222 doses, spike-specific TCR breadth and depth were significantly higher than at day 0 and than in MenACWY recipients. Because no day 14 peak-response samples were available, repertoires were characterized only after the peak T cell response. Only five to seven AZD1222 recipients were SARS-CoV-2 seropositive at baseline, limiting conclusions about previously exposed vaccinees. In the small 56-69-year group, the increase in depth fell short of significance, most likely because of low power. Most participants were white British and females outnumbered males, and the authors suggested that clonal diversity may have been underestimated. Nearly half of unique spike-specific TCRs reportedly recognized epitopes outside regions mutated in the B.1.351 and B.1.1.7 variants.

The CDR3 regions of human TCRbeta chains were subjected to immunosequencing. The source study handled its data this way. TCRs in the repertoires were matched against a reference library of SARS-CoV-2-specific TCRs that had been generated with the MIRA antigen-specificity platform. Breadth meant the fraction of unique TCRs that were SARS-CoV-2-associated, whereas depth meant the fraction of total T cells that were SARS-CoV-2-associated. Each spike-specific TCR was assigned to its reactive spike region and to a CD4 or CD8 class using the MIRA data. Log10-transformed breadth and depth values were compared by one-way ANOVA with Sidak's multiple comparisons tests. The table comes from immuneACCESS by way of TCRdb, which keeps in-frame sequences with V and J called. Part of the clones is missing from these tables; in studies checked, under half for an unresolved V gene and the rest for unknown reasons. The DNA gave D and trimming, while V, J and clone size come from that table. For this sample the table gives about 120,000 clones, of which approximately 90% were detected only once. The leading ten clones occupy more than 10% of the sample.

A distance of 17 bases separates the germline ends of V and J, which lose 5 bases and 3 bases respectively. In the germline V gene (reference sequence), CDR1 corresponds to LNHDA and CDR2 to SQIVND. The CDR3, cysteine through phenylalanine, is 15 amino acids long. The entry retains the CDR3 DNA only, 45 bases that are in frame from base 1. Note on this clone: It lacks a known antigen. Nothing much larger sits one base from this clone, and base qualities are not available.

This chain is built from TRBV19 and TRBJ2-7, with the D call tentatively TRBD1 or TRBD2, each fitting 5 bases. The receptor was isolated from an adult in good health. Sequencing was performed on peripheral blood, taken on day 0 of AZD1222 vaccination. CDR3 protein: CASSAAGTASYEQYF. The DNA sequence is as follows: TGTGCCAGTAGTGCCGCCGGGACGGCAAGCTACGAGCAGTACTTC.